This TCR beta chain was found in a study of blood T cells in healthy people across ages. The study, taken as a whole, reports: Researchers deemed the diversity estimates from one million T cells underestimates.

A second PCR of roughly 7 to 11 cycles used a sample-barcoded 5' primer and a J-beta primer mix. Each of the samples gave a minimum of 2.5 million paired-end reads that contained CDR3. One entry per CDR3 protein results from TCRdb running MiXCR on the 5' RACE reads. The table shows more than 650,000 distinct CDR3 sequences, with about 20% occurring only once. V lost 5 bases to trimming and J lost 1 base; unmatched junction nucleotides: 4. The CDR3 length is 14 residues. Germline V gives CDR1 SGHVS, CDR2 FQNEAQ. This clonotype was recorded many times. The antigen remains unidentified. What was sequenced was blood. This receptor was taken from a man aged 65 to 79 in good health. J is TRBJ1-2 and V is TRBV7-8; 7 positions agree with TRBD1. CDR3 loop: CASSPGQVNYGYTF. The CDR3 DNA reads as TGTGCCAGCAGCCCCGGACAGGTTAACTATGGCTACACCTTC.